This TCR beta chain was found in a study of early T cells in non-severe SARS-CoV-2 infection. Study at large: Unsorted whole blood bulk RNA was sequenced, with unpaired chains.

In its sample, this clonotype was seen a few times. Its antigen is as yet unknown. Individual cDNA molecules each received unique molecular identifiers attached to them. TCRdb re-called the 5' RACE reads through MiXCR, storing one row per CDR3 protein. This sample has around 50,000 distinct CDR3 sequences, with around 5.6% found just once. Findings and caveats of the study: Sequences matched to VDJdb favored anti-spike CD8 responses, while private and CD4 specificities were missed.

Germline CDR1 SQVTM, CDR2 ANQGSEA. The J segment lost 0 bases and the V segment lost 7 bases, leaving 8 bases of the junction unmatched. This CDR3 region has 15 residues. Sequenced sample: whole blood. The source is an adult who was a healthcare worker with PCR-confirmed SARS-CoV-2 infection or an uninfected control (not recorded which). The chain links TRBV29-1 to TRBJ2-2; 7 bases map to TRBD2. For the CDR3, the DNA is TGCAGCGGTAGGCGGGGGAGCTCGAACACCGGGGAGCTGTTTTTT. It encodes CSGRRGSSNTGELFF.